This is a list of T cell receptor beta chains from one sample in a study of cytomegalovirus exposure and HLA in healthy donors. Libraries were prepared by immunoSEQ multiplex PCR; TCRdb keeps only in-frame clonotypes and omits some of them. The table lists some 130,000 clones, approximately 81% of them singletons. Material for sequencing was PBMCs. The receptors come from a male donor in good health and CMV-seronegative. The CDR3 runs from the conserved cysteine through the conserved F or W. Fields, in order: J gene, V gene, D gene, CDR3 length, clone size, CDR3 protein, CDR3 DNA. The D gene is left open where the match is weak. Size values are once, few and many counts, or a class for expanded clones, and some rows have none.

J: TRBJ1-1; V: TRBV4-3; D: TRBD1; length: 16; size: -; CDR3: CASSQVRQGSWTEAFF; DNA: TGCGCCAGCAGCCAAGTCAGACAGGGCAGTTGGACTGAAGCTTTCTTT
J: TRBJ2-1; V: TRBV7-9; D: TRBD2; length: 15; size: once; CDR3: CASSLGLAGVNEQFF; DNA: TGTGCCAGCAGCTTAGGGCTAGCGGGAGTCAATGAGCAGTTCTTC
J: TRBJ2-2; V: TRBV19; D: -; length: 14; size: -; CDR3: CASSPNINTGELFF; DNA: TGTGCCAGTAGTCCCAACATTAACACCGGGGAGCTGTTTTTT
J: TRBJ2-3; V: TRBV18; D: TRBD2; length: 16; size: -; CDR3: CASSPLAGGRTDTQYF; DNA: TGTGCCAGCTCACCGCTAGCGGGGGGGCGGACAGATACGCAGTATTTT
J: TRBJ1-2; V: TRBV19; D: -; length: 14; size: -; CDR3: CASSIASGDYGYTF; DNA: TGTGCCAGTAGTATTGCGTCAGGGGACTATGGCTACACCTTC
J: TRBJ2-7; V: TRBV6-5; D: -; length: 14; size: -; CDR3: CASSNSGNSYEQYF; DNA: TGTGCCAGCAGTAATTCGGGGAACTCCTACGAGCAGTACTTC
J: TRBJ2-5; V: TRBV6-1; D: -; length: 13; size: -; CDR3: CASGQGYQETQYF; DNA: TGTGCCAGCGGTCAGGGGTACCAAGAGACCCAGTACTTC
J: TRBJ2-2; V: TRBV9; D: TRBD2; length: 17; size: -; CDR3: CASSVGVSGGHTGELFF; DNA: TGTGCCAGCAGCGTAGGGGTTAGCGGGGGCCACACCGGGGAGCTGTTTTTT
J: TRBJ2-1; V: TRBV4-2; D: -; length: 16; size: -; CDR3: CASSPLGTSTQNEQFF; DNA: TGTGCCAGCAGCCCCCTTGGGACTTCCACTCAGAATGAGCAGTTCTTC
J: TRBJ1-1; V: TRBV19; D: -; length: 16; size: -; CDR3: CASSTTIIGGNTEAFF; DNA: TGTGCCAGCTCCACGACTATCATAGGGGGGAACACTGAAGCTTTCTTT
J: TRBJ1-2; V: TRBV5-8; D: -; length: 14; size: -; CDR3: CASSLGGLNYGYTF; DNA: TGTGCCAGCAGCTTGGGGGGGCTGAACTATGGCTACACCTTC
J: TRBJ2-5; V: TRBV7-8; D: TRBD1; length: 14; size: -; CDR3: CASSLAGGEETQYF; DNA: TGTGCCAGCAGCTTAGCAGGGGGCGAAGAGACCCAGTACTTC
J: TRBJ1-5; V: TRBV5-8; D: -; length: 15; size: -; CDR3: CASSFLQSSNQPQHF; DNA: TGTGCCAGCAGCTTTCTACAGAGTAGCAATCAGCCCCAGCATTTT
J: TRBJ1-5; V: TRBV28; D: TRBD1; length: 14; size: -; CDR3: CASRRDAGGSREHF; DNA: TGTGCCAGCAGGCGCGATGCAGGGGGCTCGAGGGAACATTTT
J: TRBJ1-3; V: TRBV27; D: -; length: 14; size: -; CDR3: CASSIRGTGNTIYF; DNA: TGTGCCAGCAGTATTCGAGGTACTGGAAACACCATATATTTT
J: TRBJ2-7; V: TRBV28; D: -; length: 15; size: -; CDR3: CASSSGGTESTKQYF; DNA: TGTGCCAGCAGTTCAGGCGGGACCGAATCTACGAAGCAGTACTTC
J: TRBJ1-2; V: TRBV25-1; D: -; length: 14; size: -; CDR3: CASSDSQGLWGYTF; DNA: TGTGCCAGCAGTGATTCACAGGGCTTGTGGGGCTACACCTTC
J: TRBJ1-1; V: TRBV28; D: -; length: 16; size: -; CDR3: CASIDFGTKQNTEAFF; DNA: TGTGCCAGCATTGACTTCGGGACAAAACAGAACACTGAAGCTTTCTTT
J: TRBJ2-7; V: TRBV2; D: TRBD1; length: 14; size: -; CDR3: CASRDGQVWNEQYF; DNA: TGTGCCAGCAGGGATGGACAGGTCTGGAACGAGCAGTACTTC
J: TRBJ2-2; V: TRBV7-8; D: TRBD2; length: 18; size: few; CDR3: CASSLTVRVLAGDLALFF; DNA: TGTGCCAGCAGCTTAACAGTCCGGGTACTAGCGGGAGATTTAGCGCTGTTTTTT
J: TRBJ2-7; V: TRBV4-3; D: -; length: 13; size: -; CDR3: CASSQALGYEQYF; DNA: TGCGCCAGCAGCCAAGCCCTCGGGTACGAGCAGTACTTC
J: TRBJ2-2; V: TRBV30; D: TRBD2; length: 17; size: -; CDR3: CAWSTAGLASNTGELFF; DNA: TGTGCCTGGAGTACGGCTGGACTAGCCTCGAACACCGGGGAGCTGTTTTTT
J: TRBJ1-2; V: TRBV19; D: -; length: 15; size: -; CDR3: CASKQADLIGYGYTF; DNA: TGTGCCAGTAAGCAAGCGGACCTTATAGGGTATGGCTACACCTTC
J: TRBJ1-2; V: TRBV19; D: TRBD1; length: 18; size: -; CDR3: CASSTLTGGHNLNYGYTF; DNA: TGTGCCAGTAGTACCTTGACAGGGGGCCACAATCTTAACTATGGCTACACCTTC
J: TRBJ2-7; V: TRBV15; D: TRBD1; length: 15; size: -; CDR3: CATSRDMSRGQEQYF; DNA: TGTGCCACCAGCAGAGATATGAGCAGGGGGCAAGAGCAGTACTTC
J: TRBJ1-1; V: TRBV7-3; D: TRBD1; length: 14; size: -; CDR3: CASSSEMTGDLLFF; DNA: TGTGCCAGCAGTTCCGAGATGACAGGGGACCTTCTTTTCTTT
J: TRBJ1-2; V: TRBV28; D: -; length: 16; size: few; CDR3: CASSPWATSRAYGYTF; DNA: TGTGCCAGCAGTCCATGGGCCACTTCGAGAGCCTATGGCTACACCTTC
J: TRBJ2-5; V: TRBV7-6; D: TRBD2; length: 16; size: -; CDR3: CASSLQRGVYQETQYF; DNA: TGTGCCAGCAGCTTACAGCGGGGGGTTTACCAAGAGACCCAGTACTTC
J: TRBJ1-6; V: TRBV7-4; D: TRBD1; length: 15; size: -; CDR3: CASSFQGAGGSPLHF; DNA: TGTGCCAGCAGCTTCCAGGGGGCAGGGGGTTCACCCCTCCACTTT
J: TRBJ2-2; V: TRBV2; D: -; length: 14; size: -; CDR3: CASGGWSATGELFF; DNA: TGTGCCAGCGGGGGGTGGTCTGCCACCGGGGAGCTGTTTTTT
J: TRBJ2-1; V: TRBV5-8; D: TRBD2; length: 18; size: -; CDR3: CASSPGGLAGGAYNEQFF; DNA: TGTGCCAGCAGCCCAGGAGGACTAGCGGGAGGGGCGTACAATGAGCAGTTCTTC
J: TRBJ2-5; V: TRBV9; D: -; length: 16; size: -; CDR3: CASSVAPQSRAETQYF; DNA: TGTGCCAGCAGCGTAGCTCCACAGTCCAGGGCAGAGACCCAGTACTTC
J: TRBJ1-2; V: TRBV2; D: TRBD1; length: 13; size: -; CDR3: CARKTGDDYGYTF; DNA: TGTGCCAGGAAGACAGGGGACGACTATGGCTACACCTTC
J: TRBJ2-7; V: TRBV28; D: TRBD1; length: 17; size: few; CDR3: CASSGFRTGGEWYEQYF; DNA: TGTGCCAGCAGCGGATTTCGGACAGGGGGCGAGTGGTACGAGCAGTACTTC
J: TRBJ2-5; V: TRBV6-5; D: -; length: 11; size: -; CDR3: CASSQQETQYF; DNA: TGTGCCAGCAGCCAACAAGAGACCCAGTACTTC
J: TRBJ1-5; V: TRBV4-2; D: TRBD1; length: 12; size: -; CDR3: CASSQTGEPQHF; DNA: TGTGCCAGCAGCCAGACAGGGGAGCCCCAGCATTTT
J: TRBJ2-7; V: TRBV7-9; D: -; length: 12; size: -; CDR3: CASEDSSYEQYF; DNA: TGTGCCAGCGAGGACAGTTCCTACGAGCAGTACTTC
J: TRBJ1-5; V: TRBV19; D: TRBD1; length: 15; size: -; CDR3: CASSIRDRVEQPQHF; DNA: TGTGCCAGTAGTATTCGAGACAGGGTTGAACAGCCCCAGCATTTT
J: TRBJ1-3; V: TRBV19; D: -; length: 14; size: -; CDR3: CASTSTSSGNTIYF; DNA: TGTGCCAGTACAAGTACTAGCTCTGGAAACACCATATATTTT
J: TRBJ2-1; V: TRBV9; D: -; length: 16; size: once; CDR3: CASSLSSGWPNNEQFF; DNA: TGTGCCAGCAGCCTATCCAGCGGGTGGCCCAACAATGAGCAGTTCTTC